The clone carrying this T cell receptor beta chain was seen a few times. Its antigen is undetermined. From RNA transcripts, TCR beta CDR3 regions were amplified. A first-round RT-PCR of the TCR CDR3 used the HTBI primer set. TCRdb reprocessed the multiplex PCR reads via MiXCR and lists one record per CDR3 protein. The sample holds hundreds of thousands of distinct CDR3 sequences, under 25% seen once. This specimen comes from a study of T cells in Graves' hyperthyroidism and ophthalmopathy. Study-wide context: Peripheral blood was collected at initial diagnosis, before any treatment. Study-level results: A model of 13 V-J features distinguished ophthalmopathy from stable hyperthyroidism. Among thyroid clonotypes expanded above 0.001, most also appeared in blood.

Exclusion of a patient resulted from uncontrolled infection, other autoimmune disease, pregnancy or lactation. The germline V gene has CDR1 MGHRA and CDR2 YSYEKL. V was clipped by 8 bases and J by 5 bases, with 13 bases between them. There are 12 residues in the CDR3. The receptor was derived from a man aged 30-40 years with Graves' ophthalmopathy. The V and J genes are TRBV4-1 and TRBJ2-7; no clear D gene. The specimen was blood. The CDR3 here is CASLSRGDEQYF. CDR3 nucleotides: TGCGCCAGCCTATCCCGTGGGGACGAGCAGTACTTC.